This TCR beta chain was sequenced for a study of cytomegalovirus exposure and HLA in healthy donors. Study overall: A later analysis reported the same platform for the 95 to 150 validation repertoires and the approximately 700 first-cohort repertoires. Study conclusions and caveats: Subsequent analysis found a tendency for first-cohort TCR clusters to co-occur within the 90 to 150 validation repertoires. Most TCR sequences showed up rarely, but some public TCRs showed up in many donors.

Details on this clone: Its antigen is still unknown.

V shed 3 bases and J 0 bases; nucleotides not matched to a gene: 12. The CDR3 is made up of 18 amino acids. CDR1 and CDR2 (germline): SGHTA, FQGTGA. Assay: immunoSEQ multiplex PCR; the TCRdb copy retains only in-frame clones and omits some. The table records more than 110,000 clones, just under 85% of them present only once. The gene calls are TRBV7-3 and TRBJ1-1; 8 bases are a match to TRBD1. This receptor was obtained from a woman in her 30s in good health and CMV-seronegative. Sequencing was performed on PBMCs. The CDR3 spells CASSLSRDRRDLNTEAFF. The CDR3 nucleotides read TGTGCCAGCAGCTTGTCCCGGGACAGGCGAGATTTGAACACTGAAGCTTTCTTT. The full variable domain, in which reference TRBV7-3 and TRBJ1-1 provide the parts outside the CDR3, is GAGVSQTPSNKVTEKGKYVELRCDPISGHTALYWYRQSLGQGPEFLIYFQGTGAADDSGLPNDRFFAVRPEGSVSTLKIQRTERGDSAVYLCASSLSRDRRDLNTEAFFGQGTRLTVV.